This T cell receptor (beta chain) was profiled in a study of CD8 T cells in Susac syndrome. Across the study: Sequencing included Susac syndrome patients, roughly 6 of them with active disease and under 10 in remission.

V was trimmed by 0 bases and J by 1 base, leaving 10 bases between them. In germline, CDR1 is LGHNA, CDR2 YSLEER. This CDR3 spans 16 amino acids. cDNA came from around 0.5 to 1 ug RNA primed by random hexamers. TCRdb reanalysed the immunoSEQ multiplex PCR reads using MiXCR and keeps one entry per CDR3 protein. The table shows about 83,000 distinct CDR3 sequences, with 95% to 97% occurring only once. CD8+ and CD4+ T cells from blood underwent TCR beta sequencing, which was carried out in a high-throughput format. This clonotype was seen just once. This TCR was sampled from a human donor with Susac syndrome. Sequencing input: CD8+ T cells from PBMCs. The gene calls are TRBV4-3 and TRBJ2-1, with a weak D call TRBD1 (6 bases). CDR3: CASSQDAGASYNEQFF. The CDR3 coding sequence is TGCGCCAGCAGCCAAGATGCAGGGGCTTCCTACAATGAGCAGTTCTTC.